A single sample is the source of the 13 T cell receptor beta chains below, sequenced in a study of molecular identifiers for immune sequencing clone quantification listed by TCRdb under 2018. Library preparation employed PCR. The reads were generated on an Illumina HiSeq 4000. The public reads were run again by TCRdb, first through fastp at Q25 and then through MiXCR, and only productive beta chains were kept. CDR3 protein duplicates are merged, each entry listing the most common genes and DNA. In this sample the table shows about 510,000 distinct CDR3 sequences, over 20% of which occur a single time. The biggest ten clones account for about 0.8% of the sample. Sequenced input: naive CD8+ T cells from blood, with Jurkat cell RNA spiked in. The cell subset or site tag for this specimen amounts to: FACS-sorted CD8+CD4-CCR7+CD45RA+ naive T cells. Receptor source: a human donor in good health. Some libraries in this study had Jurkat cell RNA spiked in.

The sample holds a few counts of this clonotype. This chain links TRBV27 with TRBJ2-7; 7 positions match TRBD1. Germline values: CDR1 MNHEY, CDR2 SMNVEV (reference sequence). This CDR3 region has 14 residues. J lost 3 bases, V lost 5 bases, and 7 bases had no gene match. The chain's CDR3 is CASSDRARYYEQYF. CDR3 coding DNA: TGTGCCAGCAGTGACAGGGCAAGGTACTACGAGCAGTACTTC.

This clonotype appeared a few times. The chain uses TRBV18 and TRBJ2-7; D is possibly TRBD2 (6 bases). CDR1 KGHSH and CDR2 LQKENI come from the germline V gene. CDR3 length equals 12 residues. Trimming took 6 bases from V and 3 from J, leaving 9 bases between them. This CDR3 reads CASSGLDYEQYF. CDR3 DNA: TGTGCCAGCTCGGGACTCGACTACGAGCAGTACTTC. Drawing the rest from reference TRBV18 and TRBJ2-7, the complete variable domain is NAGVMQNPRHLVRRRGQEARLRCSPMKGHSHVYWYRQLPEEGLKFMVYLQKENIIDESGMPKERFSAEFPKEGPSILRIQQVVRGDSAAYFCASSGLDYEQYFGPGTRLTVT.

This chain uses TRBV27 with TRBJ2-7; D possibly matches TRBD1 or TRBD2 (5 bases each). The CDR3 covers 15 residues. With 1 base removed from V and 2 bases from J, the gap between germline ends came to 12 bases. The germline gives CDR1 MNHEY, CDR2 SMNVEV (reference sequence). CDR3 protein: CASSLFIGAPYEQYF. The CDR3 DNA reads TGTGCCAGCAGTTTATTTATCGGGGCTCCCTACGAGCAGTACTTC.

On this clonotype itself: It may be a read error: a sequence one base away is much more abundant. The rearrangement joins TRBV27 to TRBJ2-4, with 7 nucleotides matching TRBD2. Losses at the gene ends were 7 bases for V and 3 bases for J; bases not matched to a gene: 9. Germline-derived CDR1 and CDR2 are MNHEY and SMNVEV (reference sequence). The length of the CDR3 is 15 residues. Written as DNA, the CDR3 is TGTGCCAGCACCACACTAGCGAGAGTCAAAAACATTCAGTACTTC. Its protein product is CASTTLARVKNIQYF.

The chain links TRBV5-1 to TRBJ2-1; TRBD2 matches at 8 bases. The CDR3 length is 15 residues. Germline assignment: CDR1 SGHRS and CDR2 YFSETQ. The junction had 8 bases not matched to a gene; V was cut back by 6 bases and J by 3 bases. CDR3 loop: CASKTGGTSYNEQFF. The CDR3 DNA sequence: TGCGCCAGCAAGACGGGCGGGACTAGCTACAATGAGCAGTTCTTC.

This clonotype occurred many times. V gene TRBV20-1 combines with J gene TRBJ2-1; unclear D gene. Germline CDR1 is DFQATT and CDR2 is SNEGSKA (reference sequence). The CDR3 has 14 amino acids. Trimming pared 6 bases from V and 0 bases from J, leaving 12 bases between. Here the CDR3 reads CSALILSSYNEQFF. CDR3 sequence (DNA): TGCAGTGCCCTCATACTCAGCTCCTACAATGAGCAGTTCTTC.

This clonotype was recorded at least ten times. The chain is built from TRBV4-1 and TRBJ1-5, with TRBD1 identical over 9 bases. The CDR3 consists of 16 residues. From germline, CDR1 is MGHRA and CDR2 YSYEKL. V was pared by 3 bases and J by 6 bases, with 9 bases of the junction left unmatched. The CDR3 here is CASSHSVGQGLQPQHF. The DNA for the CDR3 is TGCGCCAGCAGCCATTCCGTTGGACAGGGGCTTCAGCCCCAGCATTTT.

This clonotype was seen only once. A much larger clone differs by one base, so this may be a read error. This chain links TRBV6-5 with TRBJ2-7; TRBD2 matches at 10 bases. Per germline, CDR1 MNHEY and CDR2 SVGAGI. CDR3 size: 15 residues. The CDR3 DNA reads as TGTGCCAGCAGTTATAGCGGGGGGACCCCCTACGAGCGGTACTTC. As protein: CASSYSGGTPYERYF.

This chain joins TRBV28 and TRBJ1-5, with D possibly matching TRBD1 (6 bases). The ends were cut back, 3 bases at V and 4 bases at J, with 25 bases in the middle. The CDR3 runs 19 residues. CDR1 is MDHEN, CDR2 SYDVKM, per germline. This CDR3 is CASSFRAGRGRAYNQPQHF. The CDR3 DNA reads TGTGCCAGCAGTTTTAGAGCGGGTCGGGGGCGCGCGTATAATCAGCCCCAGCATTTT. Variable domain in full (rest from reference TRBV28 and TRBJ1-5): DVKVTQSSRYLVKRTGEKVFLECVQDMDHENMFWYRQDPGLGLRLIYFSYDVKMKEKGDIPEGYSVSREKKERFSLILESASTNQTSMYLCASSFRAGRGRAYNQPQHFGDGTRLSIL.

This clonotype was counted only a few times. This chain uses TRBV19 with TRBJ1-1; D gene ambiguous. The CDR3 totals 13 residues. CDR1 and CDR2 from the germline V gene are LNHDA and SQIVND (reference sequence). Trimming left V 5 bases short and J 6 bases short, with 13 bases between. The CDR3 DNA sequence: TGTGCCAGTAGTTACAACAGTGAGGCTGAAGCTTTCTTT. It codes for CASSYNSEAEAFF.

This chain links TRBV10-2 with TRBJ2-7; D is undetermined. The germline V and J ends were trimmed by 6 bases and 0 bases, with 9 bases remaining between them. The CDR3 covers 13 residues. CDR1 WSHSY and CDR2 SAAADI come from the germline V gene. The CDR3 DNA is TGCGCCAGCAGGAACAGTCCCTCCTACGAGCAGTACTTC. Translated: CASRNSPSYEQYF.

Points on this clonotype: At one end, the junction sequence differs from germline, possibly due to a read error. The chain uses TRBV28 and TRBJ2-1; weak D call: TRBD1 (5 bases). CDR1 MDHEN and CDR2 SYDVKM come from the germline V gene. The CDR3 extends over 18 amino acids. The CDR3 loop reads CASSRPLQGINLYNEQLF. CDR3 DNA: TGTGCCAGCAGTCGCCCCCTCCAGGGTATTAACCTGTACAATGAGCAGCTCTTC.

V and J are TRBV20-1 and TRBJ1-5; the match to TRBD1 covers 9 bases. CDR1 is DFQATT and CDR2 is SNEGSKA in the germline V gene (reference sequence). CDR3 size: 16 residues. Trimming took 2 bases from V and 6 from J; bases not matched to a gene: 11. Here the CDR3 reads CSARLAGTGWGQPQHF. For the CDR3, the DNA is TGCAGTGCTAGACTCGCCGGGACAGGGTGGGGTCAGCCCCAGCATTTT.